This TCR beta chain comes out of a study of cytomegalovirus exposure and HLA in healthy donors. In the study overall: HLA-typed donors were the source of about 85 million unique TCRs, which an early data release held. Study results and limitations: For most TCR sequences rarity was the rule, although some public TCRs occurred in many donors. Later analysis suggested most CMV-associated TCR beta chains were HLA-restricted.

CDR3 length: 15 residues. Germline V gene lookup returns CDR1 MNHNY and CDR2 SVGAGI (reference sequence). The V gene end was trimmed by 0 bases and the J gene end by 1 base; junction bases not matched to a gene: 0. Both 60 Vbeta primers and 13 Jbeta primers went into the PCR. As originally analysed: About 11 million of tens of millions of unique TCR beta chains were shared, per a later count. The method was immunoSEQ multiplex PCR; TCRdb's version includes in-frame clones alone and lacks a portion of them. D and trimming come from the DNA, and the V and J calls and clone size come from that table. The sample contains about 100,000 clones, around 75% of which appear only once. Of note for this clone: Its antigen is not identified.

The rearrangement uses TRBV6-6 and TRBJ2-1; TRBD2 matches 7 bases. The sample comprised PBMCs. The receptor's source is a male donor in good health and CMV-seropositive. The CDR3, as DNA: TGTGCCAGCAGTTACTCGGGGGGGTCCTACAATGAGCAGTTCTTC. Protein sequence: CASSYSGGSYNEQFF.